Following are 28 T cell receptor beta chains from one sample sequenced in a study of T cell responses to AZD1222 COVID-19 vaccine. Sequenced by immunoSEQ multiplex PCR; TCRdb stores in-frame clones only, minus some. This table has 130,000 to 150,000 clones, roughly 88% appearing once. This specimen consisted of peripheral blood, obtained 28 days after the second AZD1222 dose. These receptors were collected from an adult who received the AZD1222 COVID-19 vaccine.

This clone was observed a single time. The chain has TRBV7-9 and TRBJ1-2; 7 bases match TRBD1. Germline V lookup: CDR1 SEHNR, CDR2 FQNEAQ (reference sequence). The CDR3 has 13 residues. The junction had 8 bases not matched to a gene; V was cut back by 5 bases and J by 8 bases. The CDR3 nucleotides read TGTGCCAGCAGCCGGGACAGCCCCGGCGGCTACACCTTC. Amino acids: CASSRDSPGGYTF.

V gene TRBV4-2 combines with J gene TRBJ2-4; D ambiguous. V was pared by 2 bases and J by 1 base, with 12 bases between. Germline V gene lookup returns CDR1 LGHNA and CDR2 YNFKEQ. The CDR3 consists of 16 residues. The CDR3 reads CASSQRVDVAKNIQYF. CDR3 nucleotides: TGTGCCAGCAGCCAAAGAGTGGACGTCGCCAAAAACATTCAGTACTTC.

The rearrangement joins TRBV10-3 to TRBJ2-5, with 11 bases that match TRBD1. The CDR3 is 15 amino acids. J lost 2 bases, V lost 4 bases, and 3 bases had no gene match. Germline V CDR1 and CDR2: ENHRY, SYGVKD. CDR3 loop: CAISGGQGDQETQYF. Here the CDR3 DNA reads TGTGCCATCAGTGGGGGACAGGGGGATCAAGAGACCCAGTACTTC.

The V and J genes are TRBV2 and TRBJ2-2; 7 nucleotides match TRBD2. Germline V CDR1 and CDR2: SNHLY, FYNNEI. V gave up 4 bases and J gave up 0 bases; unmatched junction bases: 2. The CDR3 consists of 15 residues. The DNA of the CDR3 is TGTGCCAGCAGTGGGCTAGCGGCGAACACCGGGGAGCTGTTTTTT. This gives the protein CASSGLAANTGELFF.

A note on this clone: The junction does not match germline at one end; this may be a read error. Distinct nucleotide sequences in the sample also encode this CDR3. In nucleotides, the CDR3 is TGTGCCAGCAGTTCTTCCTCTGGAGCCAACGTCCTGACTTTC. Encoded protein: CASSSSSGANVLTF. V and J are TRBV6-5 and TRBJ2-6; D is uncertain. Germline V CDR1 and CDR2: MNHEY, SVGAGI. CDR3 length: 14 residues.

The chain has TRBV5-1 and TRBJ1-6; 7 positions agree with TRBD1. J gave up 7 bases and V 3 bases, and 10 bases lay outside the gene matches. Germline assignment: CDR1 SGHRS and CDR2 YFSETQ. This CDR3 comprises 16 residues. The chain's CDR3 is CASSSTGAPANSPLHF. The CDR3 nucleotides are TGCGCCAGCAGCTCCACAGGGGCGCCGGCGAATTCACCCCTCCACTTT.

V usage is TRBV10-1 and J usage is TRBJ2-7; D perhaps matches TRBD2 (6 bases). V lost 7 bases, J lost 6 bases, and 16 bases lay in between. The CDR3 loop spans 13 amino acids. CDR1 is WNHNN, CDR2 SYGVQD, per germline (reference sequence). CDR3 bases: TGCGCCAGCAACCGGGACGCCGGGGGCGAGCAGTACTTC. Translating it yields CASNRDAGGEQYF.

V is TRBV5-1 and J is TRBJ1-1; D not certain. The CDR3 runs 14 residues. V shed 1 base and J shed 5 bases, with 12 bases lying between them. Per germline, CDR1 SGHRS and CDR2 YFSETQ. Here the CDR3 reads CASSLWTDGTEAFF. DNA for the CDR3: TGCGCCAGCAGCTTGTGGACCGATGGGACTGAAGCTTTCTTT.

The rearrangement joins TRBV28 to TRBJ1-2; a possible D gene is TRBD1 (5 bases). V was trimmed by 5 bases and J by 0 bases, leaving 16 bases between them. Germline V lookup: CDR1 MDHEN, CDR2 SYDVKM. CDR3 length: 16 amino acids. The CDR3 spells CASSIGGTKSNYGYTF. In DNA, the CDR3 is TGTGCCAGCAGTATAGGTGGGACGAAGTCTAACTATGGCTACACCTTC.

The sample holds one count of this clone. The V call is TRBV19, the J call TRBJ2-1; D perhaps matches TRBD1 (6 bases). V was clipped by 7 bases and J by 7 bases, with 20 bases between them. Germline-derived CDR1 and CDR2 are LNHDA and SQIVND (reference sequence). The CDR3 length is 15 residues. CDR3 loop: CASTLPTGIGNEQFF. CDR3 DNA sequence: TGTGCCAGTACCCTCCCTACAGGGATCGGGAATGAGCAGTTCTTC. The full variable domain, rest sourced from reference TRBV19 and TRBJ2-1, is DGGITQSPKYLFRKEGQNVTLSCEQNLNHDAMYWYRQDPGQGLRLIYYSQIVNDFQKGDIAEGYSVSREKKESFPLTVTSAQKNPTAFYLCASTLPTGIGNEQFFGPGTRLTVL.

The chain combines TRBV3-1 (or the pseudogene TRBV3-2) with TRBJ1-2, with TRBD1 identical over 7 bases. This CDR3 region has 16 residues. CDR1 and CDR2 (germline): LGHDT, YNNKEL (reference sequence). After removal of 0 bases from V and 2 bases from J, the junction contained 6 bases not matched to a gene. The chain's CDR3 is CASSQDPAGQNYGYTF. The CDR3 region has the DNA TGTGCCAGCAGCCAAGACCCGGCGGGACAGAACTATGGCTACACCTTC.

In this sample, this clone turned up a few times. The chain uses TRBV5-6 and TRBJ1-2; tentatively, D is TRBD1 (5 bases). Germline lookup yields CDR1 SGHDT and CDR2 YYEEEE. This CDR3 has 13 residues. Trimming cost V 0 bases and J 4 bases, with 7 bases left between them. CDR3 DNA: TGTGCCAGCAGCTTGGAGACAGCCTATGGCTACACCTTC. Protein sequence: CASSLETAYGYTF.

This chain connects TRBV3-1 (or the pseudogene TRBV3-2) to TRBJ2-3; 11 bases align to TRBD2. Looked up from germline, CDR1 is LGHDT and CDR2 is YNNKEL (reference sequence). The ends lost 2 bases at V and 2 bases at J; junction bases unmatched: 12. The length of the CDR3 is 19 residues. Written as DNA, the CDR3 is TGTGCCAGCAGCCAAATCTCGGTAGCGGGAGGGCTTGTCACAGATACGCAGTATTTT. Translated: CASSQISVAGGLVTDTQYF.

The V and J genes are TRBV5-8 and TRBJ2-2, with TRBD2 matching 10 bases. V shed 0 bases and J 10 bases; nucleotides not matched to a gene: 9. The germline V gene has CDR1 SGHTS and CDR2 YDEGEE. The length of the CDR3 is 16 residues. The CDR3 loop is CASSLVPSGSPAELFF. As DNA, the CDR3 is TGTGCCAGCAGCTTGGTACCTAGCGGGAGCCCCGCGGAGCTGTTTTTT.

The chain uses TRBV3-1 (or the pseudogene TRBV3-2) and TRBJ1-4; 7 positions match TRBD1. Trimming cost V 4 bases and J 5 bases; bases outside gene matches: 7. Germline CDR1 LGHDT, CDR2 YNNKEL (reference sequence). This CDR3 has 15 amino acids. Here the CDR3 reads CASSLRGTVNEKLFF. The DNA of the CDR3 is TGTGCCAGCAGCCTGAGGGGGACAGTGAATGAAAAACTGTTTTTT.

The rearrangement joins TRBV7-9 to TRBJ1-1; D is perhaps TRBD1 (5 bases). CDR3 length: 14 residues. Deletions cut 10 bases from V and 0 bases from J, with 15 bases between. From germline, CDR1 is SEHNR and CDR2 FQNEAQ (reference sequence). Here the CDR3 DNA reads TGTGCCACCCGAGAAGACAGACTGAACACTGAAGCTTTCTTT. It is translated as CATREDRLNTEAFF.

The chain carries TRBV6-2 or TRBV6-3 and TRBJ1-5; D remains ambiguous. The CDR3 runs 14 residues. Trimming took 2 bases from V and 0 from J, leaving 5 bases between them. The germline CDR1 and CDR2 sequences are MNHEY and SVGEGT. DNA for the CDR3: TGTGCCAGCAGTTACCCAGTTAGCAATCAGCCCCAGCATTTT. It yields the protein CASSYPVSNQPQHF.

The V call is TRBV5-1, the J call TRBJ2-2, with TRBD1 matching over 7 bases. V dropped 3 bases and J dropped 5; count of bases not matched to a gene: 4. CDR1 is SGHRS and CDR2 is YFSETQ in the germline V gene. This CDR3 contains 14 residues. CDR3 protein: CASSSYRGTGELFF. The DNA of the CDR3 is TGCGCCAGCAGCTCCTACAGGGGAACCGGGGAGCTGTTTTTT.

The rearrangement links TRBV10-3 to TRBJ2-7, with 13 nucleotides matching TRBD2. In germline, CDR1 is ENHRY, CDR2 SYGVKD. This CDR3 is 16 amino acids long. V shed 2 bases, J shed 5 bases, and the junction held 6 bases outside the gene matches. CDR3 sequence reads: CAISERTSGSGNEQYF. The CDR3 nucleotides are TGTGCCATCAGTGAGAGGACTAGCGGGAGCGGCAACGAGCAGTACTTC.

Regarding this clone: Its ends do not fully match the called genes, so a read error is possible. V is TRBV6-1 and J is TRBJ1-1; D unresolved. The CDR3 has 12 residues. From germline, CDR1 is MNHNS and CDR2 SASEGT. The CDR3 sequence: CASSEGITEAFF. DNA for the CDR3: TGTGCCAGCAGCGAAGGGATTACTGAAGCTTTCTTT.

J is TRBJ1-1 and V is TRBV5-6, with TRBD1 identical over 8 bases. The V gene's germline CDR1 is SGHDT and CDR2 YYEEEE. The length of the CDR3 is 15 residues. V shed 0 bases and J 11 bases; nucleotides not matched to a gene: 12. DNA of the CDR3: TGTGCCAGCAGCTTGGACGGGACAGGATTTCGGGAGGCTTTCTTT. Amino acid sequence: CASSLDGTGFREAFF.

The rearrangement links TRBV12-5 to TRBJ1-1; D is ambiguous. V lost 6 bases and J 0 bases, leaving 8 bases between the germline ends. This CDR3 region has 13 residues. The V gene's germline CDR1 is LGHNT and CDR2 FRNRAP. The CDR3 protein is CASGLGMNTEAFF. DNA for the CDR3: TGTGCTAGTGGGCTGGGCATGAACACTGAAGCTTTCTTT.

This clone was observed a single time. J is TRBJ1-4 and V is TRBV27; D gene ambiguous. Germline loops: CDR1 MNHEY, CDR2 SMNVEV (reference sequence). Trimming pared 2 bases from V and 8 bases from J, leaving 18 bases between. This CDR3 spans 16 amino acids. The CDR3 DNA reads as TGTGCCAGCAGTTTAAGGAGTGGGAGGTTTTGGGAAAAACTGTTTTTT. The encoded protein is CASSLRSGRFWEKLFF. The full variable domain, rest sourced from reference TRBV27 and TRBJ1-4, is EAQVTQNPRYLITVTGKKLTVTCSQNMNHEYMSWYRQDPGLGLRQIYYSMNVEVTDKGDVPEGYKVSRKEKRNFPLILESPSPNQTSLYFCASSLRSGRFWEKLFFGSGTQLSVL.

This CDR3 is CASSSFTGGTEAFF. DNA for the CDR3: TGTGCCAGCAGCTCATTCACAGGGGGAACTGAAGCTTTCTTT. The gene calls are TRBV11-1 and TRBJ1-1; 8 nucleotides agree with TRBD1. The CDR3 runs to 14 residues. V shed 4 bases and J 5 bases; nucleotides not matched to a gene: 6. The germline CDR1 and CDR2 sequences are SGHAT and FQDESV (reference sequence).

The sample holds a few counts of this clone. The chain recombines TRBV27 with TRBJ1-1, with a possible D match to TRBD1 (5 bases). This CDR3 has 13 residues. V lost 2 bases to trimming and J lost 4 bases, with 8 bases between them. CDR1 is MNHEY and CDR2 is SMNVEV in the germline V gene (reference sequence). The CDR3 DNA is TGTGCCAGCAGTTTAAGGGGTAGCACTGAAGCTTTCTTT. Translation gives CASSLRGSTEAFF.

This clone was seen a handful of times. J is TRBJ2-6 and V is TRBV7-3; D is ambiguous. From germline, CDR1 is SGHTA and CDR2 FQGTGA. The CDR3 is 14 residues long. Trimming pared 5 bases from V and 4 bases from J, leaving 9 bases between. The CDR3 nucleotides are TGTGCCAGCAGCAAGAGTCTCGGGGCCAACGTCCTGACTTTC. This translates into CASSKSLGANVLTF.

The chain combines TRBV9 with TRBJ1-1; 7 bases map to TRBD1. Germline loops: CDR1 SGDLS, CDR2 YYNGEE. The V and J ends lost 3 bases and 1 base, in that order; junction bases with no gene match: 3. CDR3 length: 14 residues. CDR3 bases: TGTGCCAGCAGCGCGGGACAGAAGAACACTGAAGCTTTCTTT. This codes for CASSAGQKNTEAFF.

The V and J genes are TRBV11-2 and TRBJ1-1; D ambiguous. The CDR3 extends over 13 amino acids. CDR1 SGHAT and CDR2 FQNNGV come from the germline V gene. V lost 3 bases and J lost 0, with 5 bases in between. This CDR3 reads CASSFPMNTEAFF. As DNA, the CDR3 is TGTGCCAGCAGCTTCCCCATGAACACTGAAGCTTTCTTT.